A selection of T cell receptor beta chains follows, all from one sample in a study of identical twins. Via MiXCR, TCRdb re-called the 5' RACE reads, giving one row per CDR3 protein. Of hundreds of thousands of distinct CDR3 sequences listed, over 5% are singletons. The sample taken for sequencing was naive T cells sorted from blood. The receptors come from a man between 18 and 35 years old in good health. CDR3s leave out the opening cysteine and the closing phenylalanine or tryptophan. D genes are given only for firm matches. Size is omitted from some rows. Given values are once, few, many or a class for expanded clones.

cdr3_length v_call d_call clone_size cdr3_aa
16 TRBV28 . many ASSLRPRPQVYQETQY
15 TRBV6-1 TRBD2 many ASSTLAGGRGTGELF
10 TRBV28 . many ASSYDGDTQY
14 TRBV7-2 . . ASSLEGGPAKNIQY
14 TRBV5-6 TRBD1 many ASSPNDRVYTGELF
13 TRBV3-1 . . ASSRTGAINNEQF
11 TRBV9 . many ASSSSHTGEQF
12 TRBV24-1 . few ATSLGAASYEQY
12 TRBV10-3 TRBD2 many ATRWEGRQETQY
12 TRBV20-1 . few SASTDSPNTEAF
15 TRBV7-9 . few ASSSGPAGATNEKLF
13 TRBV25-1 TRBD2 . ASSSRLAADNEQF
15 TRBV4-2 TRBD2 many ASSQDIITSGLNEQF
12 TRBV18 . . ASSPEVPNTEAF
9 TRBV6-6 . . ASSYALEQY
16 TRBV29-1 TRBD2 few SAAVGTTIVGSYNEQF
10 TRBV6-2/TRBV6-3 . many ASSGLNQPQH
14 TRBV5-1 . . ASSLTGKRGTDTQY
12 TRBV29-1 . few SVASRGQGETQY
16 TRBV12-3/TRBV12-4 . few ASSPISPLTGANYGYT
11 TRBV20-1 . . SATGTSRGIQY
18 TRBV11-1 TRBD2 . ASSYRRGLAGALDTGELF
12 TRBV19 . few ASSIGEDIDEQF
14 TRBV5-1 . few ASSFGQLIDTDTQY
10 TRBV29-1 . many SVEDARNVLT
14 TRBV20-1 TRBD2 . SARALAGGDTGELF
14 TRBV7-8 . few ASSPSGQGSYNEQF
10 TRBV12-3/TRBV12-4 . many ASSFRSHGYT
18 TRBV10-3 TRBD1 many AISESIGGQAENSNQPQH
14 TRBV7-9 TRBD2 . ASSFTSGRARGEQF
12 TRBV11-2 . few ASSLRRDNSPLH
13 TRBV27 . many ASSPRGNQAYEQY
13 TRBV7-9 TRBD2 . ASSLGAGAFYEQY
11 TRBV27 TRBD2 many ASSSGTSSEQY